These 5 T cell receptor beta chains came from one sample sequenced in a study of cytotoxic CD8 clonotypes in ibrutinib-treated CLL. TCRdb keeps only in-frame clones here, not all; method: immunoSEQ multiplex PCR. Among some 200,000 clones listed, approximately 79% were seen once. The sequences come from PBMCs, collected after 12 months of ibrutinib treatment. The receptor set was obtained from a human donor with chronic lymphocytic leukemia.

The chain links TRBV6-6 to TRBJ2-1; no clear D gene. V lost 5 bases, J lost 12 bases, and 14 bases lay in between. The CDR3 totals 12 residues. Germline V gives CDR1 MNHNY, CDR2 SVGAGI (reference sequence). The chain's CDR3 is CASSPGPSGQFF. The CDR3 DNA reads TGTGCCAGCAGTCCTGGGCCATCGGGGCAGTTCTTC.

For the CDR3, the DNA is TGTGCCAGCAGTGAGGGCGCCAATGAGCAGTTCTTC. It specifies CASSEGANEQFF. This sequence joins TRBV6-1 and TRBJ2-1, with D uncertain. Germline V gives CDR1 MNHNS, CDR2 SASEGT. This CDR3 is 12 amino acids long. Trimming cost V 3 bases and J 6 bases, with 6 bases left between them.

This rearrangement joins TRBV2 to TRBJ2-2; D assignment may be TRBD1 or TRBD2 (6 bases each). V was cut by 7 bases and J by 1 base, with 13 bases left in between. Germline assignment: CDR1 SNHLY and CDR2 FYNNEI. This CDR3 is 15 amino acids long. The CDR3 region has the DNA TGTGCCAGCACGGGTGGAGGGGGGAACACCGGGGAGCTGTTTTTT. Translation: CASTGGGGNTGELFF.

For the CDR3, the DNA is TGTGCCAGCAGGGGGGTCCAGGGCCTCTCCTACAATGAGCAGTTCTTC. This gives the protein CASRGVQGLSYNEQFF. The chain is built from TRBV2 and TRBJ2-1; TRBD1 or TRBD2 may be the D gene (5 bases each). The CDR3 spans 16 residues. Trimming took 6 bases from V and 0 from J, leaving 15 bases between them. In germline, CDR1 is SNHLY, CDR2 FYNNEI. Full variable domain (remainder filled in from reference TRBV2 and TRBJ2-1): EPEVTQTPSHQVTQMGQEVILRCVPISNHLYFYWYRQILGQKVEFLVSFYNNEISEKSEIFDDQFSVERPDGSNFTLKIRSTKLEDSAMYFCASRGVQGLSYNEQFFGPGTRLTVL.

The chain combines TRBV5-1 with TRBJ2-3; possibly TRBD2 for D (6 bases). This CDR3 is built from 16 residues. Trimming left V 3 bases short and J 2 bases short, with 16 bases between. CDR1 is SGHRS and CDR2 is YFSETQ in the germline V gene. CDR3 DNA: TGCGCCAGCAGCTCCTACCCGGGAGCCAACACAGATACGCAGTATTTT. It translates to CASSSYPGANTDTQYF.